This T cell receptor (beta chain) was obtained from a study of high-grade serous ovarian cancer treatment subgroups. Background on the study: Samples averaged approximately 14,000 reads and 6,900 or so unique TCR beta rearrangements.

For this clone: Antigen specificity is unknown.

Tumor tissue was taken before any definitive surgery or chemotherapy was given. The ends were cut back, 5 bases at V and 12 bases at J, with 17 bases in the middle. This CDR3 has 13 residues. Germline V lookup: CDR1 MDHEN, CDR2 SYDVKM. Notes on the study in general: Different patients shared almost no repertoire; same-patient tumors shared about 0.11 to 0.79. These tumor repertoires lack spatial information from bulk sequencing.

Some clones are missing from TCRdb's copy, which holds only in-frame ones; the method was immunoSEQ multiplex PCR. The sample lists around 27,000 clones, 80% to 90% occurring once. V is TRBV28 and J is TRBJ2-1, with D perhaps given as TRBD1 or TRBD2 (6 bases each). The sample comprised tumor tissue. The origin of this receptor is a human donor with high-grade serous ovarian cancer. CDR3 residues: CASSGQGKGGQFF. The CDR3 DNA is TGTGCCAGCAGTGGCCAGGGGAAGGGGGGGCAGTTCTTC.